This TCR beta chain was retrieved from a study of response to subunit inactivated influenza vaccine. TCRdb ran MiXCR on the RT-PCR reads and lists one entry per CDR3 protein. The sample includes 800,000 or so distinct CDR3 sequences, 21% of them seen just once. Study-wide points: Authors suggested each seasonal flu vaccination may recruit only limited numbers of new T cells.

Germline V gene sequence: CDR1 MNHNS, CDR2 SASEGT. The V segment lost 5 bases and the J segment 2 bases; nucleotides outside the gene matches: 7. CDR3 length: 15 amino acids. This clonotype was seen at least ten times. Its antigen is still unknown. The J gene is TRBJ2-5, the V gene TRBV6-1, with TRBD1 identical over 8 bases. Sequencing used PBMCs from blood, obtained around 5 days after vaccination. The TCR comes from a middle-aged man who received an inactivated influenza vaccine. The CDR3 protein is CASSRRHRGQETQYF. CDR3 DNA: TGTGCCAGCAGTCGAAGACACAGGGGGCAAGAGACCCAGTACTTC.